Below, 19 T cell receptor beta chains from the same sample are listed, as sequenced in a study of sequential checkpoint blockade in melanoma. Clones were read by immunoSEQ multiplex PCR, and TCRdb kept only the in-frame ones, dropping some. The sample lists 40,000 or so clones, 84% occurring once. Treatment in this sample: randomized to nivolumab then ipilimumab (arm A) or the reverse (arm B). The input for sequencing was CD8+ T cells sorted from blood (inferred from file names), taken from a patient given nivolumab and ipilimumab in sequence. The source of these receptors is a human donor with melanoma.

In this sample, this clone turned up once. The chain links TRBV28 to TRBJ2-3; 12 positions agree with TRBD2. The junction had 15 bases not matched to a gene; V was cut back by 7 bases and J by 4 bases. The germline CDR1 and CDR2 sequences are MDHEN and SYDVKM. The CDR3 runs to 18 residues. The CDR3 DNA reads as TGTGCCAGCACCTTCCTTACGACTAGCGGGAGCGGAGCAGATACGCAGTATTTT. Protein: CASTFLTTSGSGADTQYF.

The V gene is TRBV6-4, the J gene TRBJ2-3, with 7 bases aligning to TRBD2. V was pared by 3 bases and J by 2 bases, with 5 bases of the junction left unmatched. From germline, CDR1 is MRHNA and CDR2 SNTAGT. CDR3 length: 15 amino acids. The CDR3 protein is CASSEGTTYTDTQYF. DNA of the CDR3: TGTGCCAGCAGTGAGGGGACTACCTACACAGATACGCAGTATTTT.

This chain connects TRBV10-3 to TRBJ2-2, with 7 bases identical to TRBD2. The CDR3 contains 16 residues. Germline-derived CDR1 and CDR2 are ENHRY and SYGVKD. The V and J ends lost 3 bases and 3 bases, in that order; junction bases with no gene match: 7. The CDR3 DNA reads TGTGCCATCAGTGAATACAGTCGGGGGGACACCGGGGAGCTGTTTTTT. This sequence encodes CAISEYSRGDTGELFF.

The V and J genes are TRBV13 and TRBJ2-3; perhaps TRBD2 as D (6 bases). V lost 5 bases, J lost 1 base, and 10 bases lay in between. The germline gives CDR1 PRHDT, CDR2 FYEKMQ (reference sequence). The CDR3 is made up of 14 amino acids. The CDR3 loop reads CASSTGGGTDTQYF. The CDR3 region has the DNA TGTGCCAGCAGCACCGGAGGGGGCACAGATACGCAGTATTTT.

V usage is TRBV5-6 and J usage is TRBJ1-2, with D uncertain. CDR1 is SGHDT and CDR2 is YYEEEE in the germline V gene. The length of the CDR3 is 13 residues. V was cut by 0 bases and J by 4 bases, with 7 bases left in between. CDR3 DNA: TGTGCCAGCAGCTTGGGCAGAACCTATGGCTACACCTTC. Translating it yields CASSLGRTYGYTF.

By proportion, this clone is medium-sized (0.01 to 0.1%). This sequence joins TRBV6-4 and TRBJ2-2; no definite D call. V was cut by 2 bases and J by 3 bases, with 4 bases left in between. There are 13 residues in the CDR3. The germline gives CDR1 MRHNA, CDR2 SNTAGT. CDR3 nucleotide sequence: TGTGCCAGCAGTGACCGGGACACCGGGGAGCTGTTTTTT. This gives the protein CASSDRDTGELFF.

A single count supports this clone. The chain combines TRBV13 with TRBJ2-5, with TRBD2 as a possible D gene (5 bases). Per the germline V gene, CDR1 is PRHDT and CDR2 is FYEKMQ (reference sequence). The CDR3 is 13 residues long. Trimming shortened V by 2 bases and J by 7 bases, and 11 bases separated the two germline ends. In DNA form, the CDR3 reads TGTGCCAGCAGCTTAAGTCTAGAGGGGACCCAGTACTTC. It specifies CASSLSLEGTQYF.

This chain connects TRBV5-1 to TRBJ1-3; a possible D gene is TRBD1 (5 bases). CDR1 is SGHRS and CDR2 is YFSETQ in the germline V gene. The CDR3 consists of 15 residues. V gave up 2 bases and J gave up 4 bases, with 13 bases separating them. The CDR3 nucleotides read TGCGCCAGCAGCTTTTCCGGGGGAGGAGGAAACACCATATATTTT. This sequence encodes CASSFSGGGGNTIYF.

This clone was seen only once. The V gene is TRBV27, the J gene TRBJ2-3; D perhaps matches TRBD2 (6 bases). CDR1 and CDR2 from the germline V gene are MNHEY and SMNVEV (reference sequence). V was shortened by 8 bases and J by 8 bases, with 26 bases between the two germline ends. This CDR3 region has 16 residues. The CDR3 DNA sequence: TGTGCCAGCTCCACCCTTAGCGGAGACGCGATCCCTACGCAGTATTTT. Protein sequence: CASSTLSGDAIPTQYF.

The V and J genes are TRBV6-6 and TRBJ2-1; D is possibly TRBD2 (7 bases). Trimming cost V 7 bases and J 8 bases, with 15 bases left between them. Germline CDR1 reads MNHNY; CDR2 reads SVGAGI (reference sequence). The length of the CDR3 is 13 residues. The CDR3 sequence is CASTHGGGDEQFF. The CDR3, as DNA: TGTGCCAGCACTCACGGCGGGGGCGATGAGCAGTTCTTC.

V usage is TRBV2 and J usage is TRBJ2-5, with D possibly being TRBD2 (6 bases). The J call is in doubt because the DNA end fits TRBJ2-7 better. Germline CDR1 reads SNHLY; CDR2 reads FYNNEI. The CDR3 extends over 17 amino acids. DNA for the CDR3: TGTGCCAGCAGTGATTGGGCTTATGTAGCGGATCCCTACGAGCAGTACTTC. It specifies CASSDWAYVADPYEQYF.

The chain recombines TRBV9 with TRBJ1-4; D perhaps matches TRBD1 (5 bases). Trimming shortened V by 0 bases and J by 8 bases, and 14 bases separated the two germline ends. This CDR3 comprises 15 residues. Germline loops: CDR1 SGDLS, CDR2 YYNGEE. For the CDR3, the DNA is TGTGCCAGCAGCGTAGGCTGGGGGGTGGGAGAAAAACTGTTTTTT. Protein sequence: CASSVGWGVGEKLFF.

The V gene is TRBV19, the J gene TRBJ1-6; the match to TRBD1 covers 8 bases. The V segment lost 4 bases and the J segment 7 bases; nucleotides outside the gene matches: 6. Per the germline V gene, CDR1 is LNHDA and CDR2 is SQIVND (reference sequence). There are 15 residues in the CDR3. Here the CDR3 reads CASSTLTGVNSPLHF. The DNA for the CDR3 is TGTGCCAGTAGTACCTTGACAGGGGTGAATTCACCCCTCCACTTT.

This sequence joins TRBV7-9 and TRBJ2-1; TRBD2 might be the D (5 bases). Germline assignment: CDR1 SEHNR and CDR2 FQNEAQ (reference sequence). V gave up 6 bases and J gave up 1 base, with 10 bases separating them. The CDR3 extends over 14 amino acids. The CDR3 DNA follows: TGTGCCAGCAGTGGACTCTATTCCTACAATGAGCAGTTCTTC. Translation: CASSGLYSYNEQFF.

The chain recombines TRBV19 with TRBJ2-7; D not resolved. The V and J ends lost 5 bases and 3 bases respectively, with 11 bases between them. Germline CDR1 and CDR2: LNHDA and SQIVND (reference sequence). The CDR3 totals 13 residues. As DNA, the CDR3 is TGTGCCAGTAGTTATAGTTTGCTCTACGAGCAGTACTTC. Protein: CASSYSLLYEQYF. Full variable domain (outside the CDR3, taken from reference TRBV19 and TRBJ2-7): DGGITQSPKYLFRKEGQNVTLSCEQNLNHDAMYWYRQDPGQGLRLIYYSQIVNDFQKGDIAEGYSVSREKKESFPLTVTSAQKNPTAFYLCASSYSLLYEQYFGPGTRLTVT.

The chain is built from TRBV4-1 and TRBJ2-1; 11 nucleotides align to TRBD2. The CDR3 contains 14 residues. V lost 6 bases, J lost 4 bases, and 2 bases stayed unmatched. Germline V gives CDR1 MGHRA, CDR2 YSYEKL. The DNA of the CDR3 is TGCGCCAGCAGTACTAGCGGGGGTTACAATGAGCAGTTCTTC. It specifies CASSTSGGYNEQFF.

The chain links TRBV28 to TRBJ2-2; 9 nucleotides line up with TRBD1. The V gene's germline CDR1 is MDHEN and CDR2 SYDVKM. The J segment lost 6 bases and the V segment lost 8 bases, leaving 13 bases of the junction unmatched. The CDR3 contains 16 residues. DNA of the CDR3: TGTGCCAGCGGGTTCCCCGGGACAGGGCCCGCCGGGGAGCTGTTTTTT. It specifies CASGFPGTGPAGELFF.

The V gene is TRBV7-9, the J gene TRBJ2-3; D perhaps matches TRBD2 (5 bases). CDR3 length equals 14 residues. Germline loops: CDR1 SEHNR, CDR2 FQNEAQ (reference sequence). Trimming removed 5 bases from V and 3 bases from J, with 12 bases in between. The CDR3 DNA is TGTGCCAGCAGCCCAACGGACTCTACAGATACGCAGTATTTT. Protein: CASSPTDSTDTQYF. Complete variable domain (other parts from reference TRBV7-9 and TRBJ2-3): DTGVSQNPRHKITKRGQNVTFRCDPISEHNRLYWYRQTLGQGPEFLTYFQNEAQLEKSRLLSDRFSAERPKGSFSTLEIQRTEQGDSAMYLCASSPTDSTDTQYFGPGTRLTVL.

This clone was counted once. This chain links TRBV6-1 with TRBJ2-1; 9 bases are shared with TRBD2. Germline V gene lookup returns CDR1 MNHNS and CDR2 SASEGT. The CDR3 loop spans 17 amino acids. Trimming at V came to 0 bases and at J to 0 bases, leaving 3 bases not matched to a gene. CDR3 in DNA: TGTGCCAGCAGTGAAGCTTTGGGACTAGCCTCCTACAATGAGCAGTTCTTC. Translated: CASSEALGLASYNEQFF.